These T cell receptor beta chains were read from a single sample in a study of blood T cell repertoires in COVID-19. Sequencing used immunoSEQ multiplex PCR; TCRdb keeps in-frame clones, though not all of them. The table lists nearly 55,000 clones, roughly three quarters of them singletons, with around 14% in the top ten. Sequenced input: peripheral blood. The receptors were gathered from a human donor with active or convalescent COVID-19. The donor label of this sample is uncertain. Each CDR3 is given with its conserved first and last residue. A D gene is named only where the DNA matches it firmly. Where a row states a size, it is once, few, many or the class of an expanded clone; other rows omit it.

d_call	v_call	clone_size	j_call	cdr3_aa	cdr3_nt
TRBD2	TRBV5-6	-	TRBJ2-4	CASSLDLAGADIQYF	TGTGCCAGCAGCTTAGATCTAGCGGGAGCGGACATTCAGTACTTC
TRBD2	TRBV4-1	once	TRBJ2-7	CASARSGGSYEQYF	TGCGCCAGCGCGCGTTCGGGGGGCTCCTACGAGCAGTACTTC
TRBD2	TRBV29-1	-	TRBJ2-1	CSGTGTSGKGGFYNEQFF	TGCAGCGGAACCGGGACTAGCGGGAAGGGGGGTTTCTACAATGAGCAGTTCTTC
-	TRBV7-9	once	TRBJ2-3	CASSLEVSLSADTQYF	TGTGCCAGCAGCTTAGAGGTATCTCTTAGCGCAGATACGCAGTATTTT
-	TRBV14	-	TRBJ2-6	CASSQDSEFSGANVLTF	TGTGCCAGCAGCCAAGATTCCGAGTTCTCTGGGGCCAACGTCCTGACTTTC
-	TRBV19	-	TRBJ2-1	CASSSHRERGEQFF	TGTGCCAGTAGTTCGCACAGGGAGCGGGGTGAGCAGTTCTTC
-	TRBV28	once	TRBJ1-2	CASKLGGLGNYGYTF	TGTGCCAGCAAACTGGGGGGTTTGGGGAACTATGGCTACACCTTC
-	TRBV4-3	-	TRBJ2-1	CASSQDWKEGRAFF	TGCGCCAGCAGCCAAGATTGGAAGGAGGGCAGGGCGTTCTTC
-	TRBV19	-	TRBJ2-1	CASSITQVESYNEQFF	TGTGCCAGTAGTATAACGCAGGTAGAGAGCTACAATGAGCAGTTCTTC
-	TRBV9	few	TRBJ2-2	CASSVGQAANTGELFF	TGTGCCAGCAGCGTAGGGCAGGCTGCGAACACCGGGGAGCTGTTTTTT
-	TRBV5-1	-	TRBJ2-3	CASTLLPLPTTDTQYF	TGCGCCAGCACTCTTCTCCCCCTACCTACCACAGATACGCAGTATTTT
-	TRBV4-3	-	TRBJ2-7	CASSRTLAAYEQYF	TGCGCCAGCAGCCGGACACTAGCCGCCTACGAGCAGTACTTC
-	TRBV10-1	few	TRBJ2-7	CASSPSQVPYEQYF	TGCGCCAGCAGTCCCTCACAGGTACCCTACGAGCAGTACTTC
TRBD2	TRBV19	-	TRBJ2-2	CASSIGWGLAGGGSGELFF	TGTGCCAGTAGTATAGGCTGGGGACTAGCGGGAGGAGGGTCCGGGGAGCTGTTTTTT
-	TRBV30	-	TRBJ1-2	CAWSGRGYGYTF	TGTGCCTGGAGTGGTCGGGGGTATGGCTACACCTTC
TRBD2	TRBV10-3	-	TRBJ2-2	CAIPQGRAGANTGELFF	TGTGCCATCCCGCAAGGGCGAGCGGGAGCGAACACCGGGGAGCTGTTTTTT
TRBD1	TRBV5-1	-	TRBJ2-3	CASSLGQGAGDTQYF	TGCGCCAGCAGCTTGGGACAGGGGGCAGGAGATACGCAGTATTTT
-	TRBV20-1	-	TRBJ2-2	CSASPLTWNTGELFF	TGCAGTGCTAGTCCTCTGACTTGGAACACCGGGGAGCTGTTTTTT
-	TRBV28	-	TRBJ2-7	CASSSRQSSSYEQYF	TGTGCCAGCAGTTCCCGACAGAGTAGCTCCTACGAGCAGTACTTC
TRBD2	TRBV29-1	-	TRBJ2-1	CSGWYGTTNEQFF	TGCAGCGGTTGGTATGGGACTACCAATGAGCAGTTCTTC
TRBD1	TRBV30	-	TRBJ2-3	CASQGPGQLTDTQYF	TGTGCCTCGCAGGGGCCGGGACAGTTGACAGATACGCAGTATTTT
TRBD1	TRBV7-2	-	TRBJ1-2	CASSLQGASGYTF	TGTGCCAGCAGCTTACAGGGGGCGAGTGGCTACACCTTC
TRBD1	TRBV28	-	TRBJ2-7	CASSTSGTGPGQYF	TGTGCCAGCAGTACGTCCGGGACAGGGCCCGGGCAGTACTTC
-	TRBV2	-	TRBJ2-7	CASRGDRNSYEQYF	TGTGCCAGCCGCGGTGACAGGAACTCCTACGAGCAGTACTTC
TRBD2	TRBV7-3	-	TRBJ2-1	CASSLGGSGRLYNEQFF	TGTGCCAGCAGCTTAGGGGGTAGCGGGAGACTCTACAATGAGCAGTTCTTC
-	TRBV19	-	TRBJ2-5	CASKMHGQETQYF	TGTGCCAGTAAGATGCACGGCCAAGAGACCCAGTACTTC
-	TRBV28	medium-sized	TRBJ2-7	CASSSLSGAAYEQYF	TGTGCCAGCAGTTCCCTTAGCGGAGCGGCCTACGAGCAGTACTTC
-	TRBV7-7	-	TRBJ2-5	CASSLSGGPETQYF	TGTGCCAGCAGCTTAAGTGGAGGGCCAGAGACCCAGTACTTC
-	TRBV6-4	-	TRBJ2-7	CASSEESWRGEQYF	TGTGCCAGCAGTGAAGAGTCGTGGAGGGGCGAGCAGTACTTC
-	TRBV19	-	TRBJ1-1	CASSNFRGESEAFF	TGTGCCAGTAGTAACTTCCGGGGGGAGTCTGAAGCTTTCTTT
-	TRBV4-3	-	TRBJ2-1	CASSQNQRSGGGEQFF	TGCGCCAGCAGCCAAAATCAGAGGTCCGGGGGAGGCGAGCAGTTCTTC
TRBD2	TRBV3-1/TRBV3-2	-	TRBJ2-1	CASSQGLAGGGAYNEQFF	TGTGCCAGCAGCCAGGGACTAGCGGGAGGGGGTGCCTACAATGAGCAGTTCTTC
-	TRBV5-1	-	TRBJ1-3	CASSLGGATGNTIYF	TGCGCCAGCAGCTTGGGGGGAGCAACTGGAAACACCATATATTTT
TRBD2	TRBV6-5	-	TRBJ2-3	CASQTSGKADTQYF	TGTGCCAGCCAGACTAGCGGGAAGGCGGATACGCAGTATTTT
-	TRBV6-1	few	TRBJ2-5	CASTEGPGLGETQYF	TGTGCCAGCACTGAAGGTCCGGGTCTGGGAGAGACCCAGTACTTC
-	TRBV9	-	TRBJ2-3	CASSATLWRTDTQYF	TGTGCCAGCAGCGCCACCCTATGGCGGACAGATACGCAGTATTTT
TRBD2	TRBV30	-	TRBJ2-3	CAWSGSGSGDTQYF	TGTGCCTGGAGTGGTAGCGGGAGTGGAGATACGCAGTATTTT
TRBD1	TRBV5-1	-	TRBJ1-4	CASSLTGSTGVGEKLFF	TGCGCCAGCAGCCTAACTGGATCAACAGGGGTGGGTGAAAAACTGTTTTTT
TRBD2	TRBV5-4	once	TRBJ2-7	CASSPAGRAFYEQYF	TGTGCCAGCAGCCCGGCCGGGAGGGCGTTTTACGAGCAGTACTTC
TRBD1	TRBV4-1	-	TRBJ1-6	CASSHPQGRNSPLHF	TGCGCCAGCAGCCACCCACAGGGGCGGAATTCACCCCTCCACTTT
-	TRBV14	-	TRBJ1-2	CASSQGYQGYGYTF	TGTGCCAGCAGCCAAGGGTACCAGGGTTACGGCTACACCTTC
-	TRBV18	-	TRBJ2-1	CASSPGGSSYNEQFF	TGTGCCAGCTCACCAGGAGGGAGCTCCTACAATGAGCAGTTCTTC
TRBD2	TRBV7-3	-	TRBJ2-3	CASSDSGGVDTQYF	TGTGCCAGCAGCGACAGCGGGGGCGTGGATACGCAGTATTTT
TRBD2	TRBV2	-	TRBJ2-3	CASSGLAGMTDTQYF	TGTGCCAGCAGCGGACTAGCGGGAATGACAGATACGCAGTATTTT
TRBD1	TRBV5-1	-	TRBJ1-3	CASSSGQHSGNTIYF	TGCGCCAGCAGCTCGGGACAGCATTCTGGAAACACCATATATTTT
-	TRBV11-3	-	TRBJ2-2	CASSLDPSGRGGELFF	TGTGCCAGCAGCTTAGATCCTTCAGGGCGGGGCGGGGAGCTGTTTTTT
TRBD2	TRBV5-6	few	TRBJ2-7	CASSLRAGDGQYF	TGTGCCAGCAGCTTGCGAGCGGGAGACGGGCAGTACTTC
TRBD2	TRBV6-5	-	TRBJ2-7	CASRRGTGDSYEQYF	TGTGCCAGCAGGCGGGGGACTGGAGACTCCTACGAGCAGTACTTC
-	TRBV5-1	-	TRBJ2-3	CASSLEAGRTDTQYF	TGCGCCAGCAGCTTGGAGGCGGGACGCACAGATACGCAGTATTTT
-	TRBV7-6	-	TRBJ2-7	CASSLGTYTYEQYF	TGTGCCAGCAGCTTAGGGACATATACCTACGAGCAGTACTTC
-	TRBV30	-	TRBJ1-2	CAWSNFRAYGYTF	TGTGCCTGGAGTAACTTCAGGGCCTATGGCTACACCTTC
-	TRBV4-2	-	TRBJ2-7	CASSQDPGSDYEQYF	TGTGCCAGCAGCCAAGACCCGGGGTCGGACTACGAGCAGTACTTC
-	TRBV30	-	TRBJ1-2	CAWSVQTQNYGYTF	TGTGCCTGGAGTGTACAGACCCAAAACTATGGCTACACCTTC
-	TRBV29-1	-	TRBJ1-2	CSVGGNYGYTF	TGCAGCGTTGGCGGGAACTATGGCTACACCTTC
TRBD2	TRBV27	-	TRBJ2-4	CASARVGTGLAGIAKNIQYF	TGTGCCAGCGCCCGGGTGGGGACGGGTCTAGCGGGAATAGCCAAAAACATTCAGTACTTC
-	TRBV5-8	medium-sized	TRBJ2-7	CASSLGQSSYEQYF	TGTGCCAGCAGCTTGGGACAGAGTTCCTACGAGCAGTACTTC
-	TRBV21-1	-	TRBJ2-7	CASSPLGLLREQYF	TGTGCCAGCAGCCCCTTGGGACTCCTTCGGGAGCAGTACTTC
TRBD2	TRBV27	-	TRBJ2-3	CASSLRTSGSLGPDTQYF	TGTGCCAGCAGTTTAAGGACTAGCGGGAGTTTGGGCCCAGATACGCAGTATTTT
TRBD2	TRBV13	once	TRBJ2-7	CASSLDGTSETYEQYF	TGTGCCAGCAGCTTAGACGGGACTAGCGAAACCTACGAGCAGTACTTC